This T cell receptor (beta chain) originates from a study of neurological immune-mediated disorders. General study findings and limits: None of the CDR3 amino acid sequences in expanded clones turned up in more than one subject, which points to private repertoires in all groups.

This CDR3 contains 12 residues. Trimming cost V 7 bases and J 2 bases, with 9 bases left between them. Germline assignment: CDR1 MNHEY and CDR2 SMNVEV (reference sequence). TCRdb passed the 5' RACE reads through MiXCR, listing each CDR3 protein once. The sample carries tens of thousands of distinct CDR3 sequences, less than 8.5% recorded once. This clonotype was detected many times. Its target is not known. This chain links TRBV27 with TRBJ2-7; D is unclear. The TCR sequence derives from a woman aged 40 to 50 in good health. Material: PBMCs. The CDR3 nucleotides read TGTGCCAGCAAGCGAGGCCCCTACGAGCAGTACTTC. It encodes CASKRGPYEQYF.